This TCR beta chain was identified in a study of blood T cell repertoires in COVID-19 (dated by TCRdb to 2019 to 2021). Background for the entire study: The collaborator samples originated in the United States, Italy and Spain and spanned the acute and convalescent phases of COVID-19. The material from the prospective study consisted of cDNA or gDNA derived from T cells, B-cell-depleted T cells, or PBMCs. Where available, HLA class I and class II types were taken from metadata supplied by the sample provider and were not determined by assay-based typing. Nearly every sample came with metadata listing a de-identified subject ID, COVID-19 status, age in years and sex. Samples came from the ongoing ImmuneRACE study (first 160 participants) plus 1,254 subjects from 6 global collaborators. Subjects who had been exposed to COVID-19, were actively infected with it, or had recovered from it provided the deeply sampled blood TCRbeta repertoires that made up the dataset. The repertoires were released in a freely available public database meant as a resource for research on the immune response to SARS-CoV-2. The study at large found these results: The amount of clinical and demographic metadata varied by source and participant and was provided uncurated.

Turning to this clone: The specificity of this receptor is unknown. It has no much larger one-base neighbor in the sample; base qualities were not kept.

TCRbeta CDR3 regions were amplified from genomic DNA using the immunoSEQ Assay, a bias-controlled multiplex PCR. Per the original workflow: Nucleated cell counts per sample were estimated from amplification of reference gene primers within the assay. To quantify the absolute abundance of each unique TCRbeta CDR3 rearrangement, sequence reads were collapsed and filtered. For each sample, productive Simpson clonality was calculated as the square root of Simpson's diversity index over productive rearrangements. In TCRdb, the immuneACCESS table is reduced to in-frame sequences with V and J assigned. These tables do not hold every clone; where another copy was compared, an unresolved V gene accounts for under half, and the others remain unexplained. V and J calls and clone size are copied from that table; D and trimming were computed from the DNA. This sample is represented by approximately 210,000 clones; about 89% of them were singletons. Around 4.8% of the sample comes from the top ten.

The collaborating institutions used their own protocols to collect whole blood in K2EDTA tubes. Collaborator samples were shipped for TCRbeta analysis as frozen whole blood, isolated PBMCs, or DNA extracted from either sample type. The germline V gene encodes CDR1 LGHDT and CDR2 YNNKEL (reference sequence). Including the terminal cysteine and phenylalanine, the CDR3 comprises 14 residues. Left in the record is the CDR3 DNA by itself, 42 bases read in frame from the first base. Cut back by 4 bases and 4 bases, the V and J ends lie 13 bases apart. Source material: peripheral blood. This chain is built from TRBV3-1 (or the pseudogene TRBV3-2) and TRBJ1-2; too little of a D gene remains to name it. This TCR derives from a woman in her forties with acute or convalescent COVID-19. The DNA is TGTGCCAGCAGCCCTAACATCGAGGGCTATGGCTACACCTTC. Translated, it gives CASSPNIEGYGYTF.